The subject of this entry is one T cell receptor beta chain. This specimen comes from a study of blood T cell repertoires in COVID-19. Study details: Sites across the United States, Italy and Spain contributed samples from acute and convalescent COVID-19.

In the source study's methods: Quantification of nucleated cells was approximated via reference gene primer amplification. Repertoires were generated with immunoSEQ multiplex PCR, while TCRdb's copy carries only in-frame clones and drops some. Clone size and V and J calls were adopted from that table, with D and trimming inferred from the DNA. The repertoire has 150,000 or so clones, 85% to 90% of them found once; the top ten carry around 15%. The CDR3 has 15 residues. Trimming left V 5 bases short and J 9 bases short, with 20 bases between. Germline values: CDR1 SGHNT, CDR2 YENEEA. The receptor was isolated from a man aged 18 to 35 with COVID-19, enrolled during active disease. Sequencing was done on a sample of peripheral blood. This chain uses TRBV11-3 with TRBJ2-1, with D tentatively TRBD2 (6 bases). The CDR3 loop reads CASSPSPSGAREQFF. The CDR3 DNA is TGTGCCAGCAGCCCCTCCCCTTCGGGAGCGCGTGAGCAGTTCTTC.